Listed here are 13 T cell receptor beta chains from one sample, sequenced in a study of T cells after yellow fever vaccination. MiXCR, applied by TCRdb to the 5' RACE reads, yields one record per CDR3 protein. The table includes approximately 120,000 distinct CDR3 sequences, around 15% detected once. Sequenced here: CD8+ T cells sorted from PBMCs, sampled 5 days after the yellow fever booster vaccination. The source of these receptors is a man in his late teens or twenties who received the YFV17D yellow fever vaccine.

The CDR3 nucleotides read TGTGCCAGCAGCCAGAGGAGGAGATATCAAGAGACCCAGTACTTC. Amino acid sequence: CASSQRRRYQETQYF. The genes are TRBV13 and TRBJ2-5; a possible D gene is TRBD2 (5 bases). Trimming cost V 5 bases and J 2 bases, with 15 bases left between them. CDR3 length: 15 residues. The germline V gene encodes CDR1 PRHDT and CDR2 FYEKMQ (reference sequence).

The sample holds a few counts of this clonotype. The chain carries TRBV15 and TRBJ2-4; no clear D gene. The V end was cut by 0 bases, the J end by 5 bases, with 14 bases between. The CDR3 has 16 amino acids. Germline V gene data show CDR1 as LNHNV and CDR2 as YYDKDF (reference sequence). The chain's CDR3 is CATSRDQRGSENIQYF. The CDR3 nucleotides are TGTGCCACCAGCAGAGATCAGCGTGGTTCAGAAAACATTCAGTACTTC. The full variable domain, its missing parts supplied by reference TRBV15 and TRBJ2-4, is DAMVIQNPRYQVTQFGKPVTLSCSQTLNHNVMYWYQQKSSQAPKLLFHYYDKDFNNEADTPDNFQSRRPNTSFCFLDIRSPGLGDTAMYLCATSRDQRGSENIQYFGAGTRLSVL.

In this sample, this clonotype turned up a few times. This sequence joins TRBV4-3 and TRBJ1-2; D is unclear. The CDR3 totals 15 residues. Germline V gene sequence: CDR1 LGHNA, CDR2 YSLEER. The V end was cut by 0 bases, the J end by 4 bases, with 12 bases between. The CDR3 reads CASSQDGGLGYGYTF. The CDR3 region has the DNA TGCGCCAGCAGCCAAGATGGAGGACTCGGCTATGGCTACACCTTC.

This chain links TRBV6-2 or TRBV6-3 with TRBJ1-1, with 7 positions matching TRBD1. Germline CDR1 reads MNHEY; CDR2 reads SVGEGT. Trimming cost V 7 bases and J 3 bases; bases outside gene matches: 8. This CDR3 has 14 residues. CDR3 loop: CASTATGTDTEAFF. CDR3 DNA sequence: TGTGCCAGCACGGCGACAGGGACGGACACTGAAGCTTTCTTT.

This clonotype showed up just a few times. Here the CDR3 reads CASSGGDRDTQYF. The CDR3 DNA sequence: TGTGCCAGCAGTGGAGGGGACCGAGATACGCAGTATTTT. The chain has TRBV6-2 or TRBV6-3 and TRBJ2-3, with D maybe TRBD2 (6 bases). The CDR3 has 13 amino acids. Trimming took off 5 bases at V and 5 bases at J, with 11 bases between the two ends. Germline CDR1 MNHEY, CDR2 SVGEGT.

The CDR3 DNA reads TGTGCCAGTAGTATCGGCGTGACTAGCGGGGTTGAGACCCAGTACTTC. It codes for CASSIGVTSGVETQYF. The gene calls are TRBV19 and TRBJ2-5; 11 bases match TRBD2. Germline V CDR1 and CDR2: LNHDA, SQIVND (reference sequence). V gave up 3 bases and J gave up 5 bases; unmatched junction bases: 8. The CDR3 runs 16 residues.

The CDR3 nucleotides read TGTGCCAGCAGTTTGCGGCCGTATGGCACAGATACGCAGTATTTT. This codes for CASSLRPYGTDTQYF. This rearrangement joins TRBV27 to TRBJ2-3; D is uncertain. Deletions cut 3 bases from V and 1 base from J, with 11 bases between. Germline loops: CDR1 MNHEY, CDR2 SMNVEV (reference sequence). The CDR3 has 15 amino acids.

The V call is TRBV7-9, the J call TRBJ1-5; possibly TRBD1 for D (6 bases). The CDR3 totals 14 residues. CDR1 and CDR2 from the germline V gene are SEHNR and FQNEAQ (reference sequence). V lost 1 base and J 2 bases, leaving 6 bases between the germline ends. CDR3 bases: TGTGCCAGCAGCTTAGGGACAGGCAATCAGCCCCAGCATTTT. Translating gives CASSLGTGNQPQHF.

This clonotype has more than one count but fewer than ten. V gene TRBV7-6 combines with J gene TRBJ2-3, with TRBD2 identical over 7 bases. This CDR3 has 13 amino acids. V shed 2 bases and J 7 bases; nucleotides not matched to a gene: 3. Germline lookup yields CDR1 SGHVS and CDR2 FNYEAQ. The CDR3 coding sequence is TGTGCCAGCAGCTTATCGGGGGGTAATACGCAGTATTTT. It translates to CASSLSGGNTQYF.

This clonotype has only a few counts. V usage is TRBV10-3 and J usage is TRBJ1-1, with no clear D. V lost 10 bases, J lost 4 bases, and 16 bases lay in between. Germline-derived CDR1 and CDR2 are ENHRY and SYGVKD. The CDR3 extends over 13 amino acids. CDR3 sequence: CATRPRVGTEAFF. The CDR3 DNA reads TGTGCCACCCGGCCAAGGGTGGGCACTGAAGCTTTCTTT.

The V gene is TRBV27, the J gene TRBJ2-1, with D unresolved. There are 14 residues in the CDR3. Germline-derived CDR1 and CDR2 are MNHEY and SMNVEV (reference sequence). The V end was cut by 4 bases, the J end by 10 bases, with 17 bases between. The CDR3 DNA reads as TGTGCCAGCAGTTCCTGGTCCCGGATATCGGAGCAGTTCTTC. It translates to CASSSWSRISEQFF.

The chain recombines TRBV9 with TRBJ1-2; TRBD1 agrees at 7 bases. This CDR3 has 15 residues. Germline loops: CDR1 SGDLS, CDR2 YYNGEE. Losses at the gene ends were 4 bases for V and 0 bases for J; bases not matched to a gene: 6. CDR3 in amino acids: CASSPRDSSNYGYTF. For the CDR3, the DNA is TGTGCCAGCAGCCCCAGGGACAGTTCTAACTATGGCTACACCTTC.

The chain is built from TRBV29-1 and TRBJ1-1; D is ambiguous. This CDR3 has 10 amino acids. Germline CDR1 reads SQVTM; CDR2 reads ANQGSEA. Trimming removed 4 bases from V and 8 bases from J, with 8 bases in between. CDR3: CSVVRVEAFF. CDR3 DNA sequence: TGCAGCGTTGTGAGGGTGGAAGCTTTCTTT.